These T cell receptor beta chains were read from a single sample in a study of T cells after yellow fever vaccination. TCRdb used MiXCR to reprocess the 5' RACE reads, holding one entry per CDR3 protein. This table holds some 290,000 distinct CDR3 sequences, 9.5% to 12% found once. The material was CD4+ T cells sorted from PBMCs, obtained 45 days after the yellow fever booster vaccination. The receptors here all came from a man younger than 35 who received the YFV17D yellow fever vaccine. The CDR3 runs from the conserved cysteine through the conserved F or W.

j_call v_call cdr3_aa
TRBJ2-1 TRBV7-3 CASSFNRASGGLYNEQFF
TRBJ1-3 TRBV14 CASSLDRGFSGNTIYF
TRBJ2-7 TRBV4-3 CASSQDVRRDYEQYF
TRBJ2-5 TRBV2 CASSGTVRETQYF
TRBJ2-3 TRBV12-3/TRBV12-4 CASSSVTSGDSPDTQYF
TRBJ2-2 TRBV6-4 CASSDSYRNTGELFF
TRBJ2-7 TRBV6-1 CASSEQGTYEQYF
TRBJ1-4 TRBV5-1 CASSLRIGSEKLFF
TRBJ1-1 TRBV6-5 CASSPGRGLAFF
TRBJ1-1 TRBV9 CASSGGIGAFF
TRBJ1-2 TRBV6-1 CASLLGPVSGYTF
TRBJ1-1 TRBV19 CASSTQGAPNTEAFF
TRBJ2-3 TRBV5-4 CASSGGWTDTQYF
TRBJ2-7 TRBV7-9 CASRRTGTTEQYF
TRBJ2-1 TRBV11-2 CASSLGPGTSTYNEQFF
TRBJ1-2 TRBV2 CATRPGQVYGYTF
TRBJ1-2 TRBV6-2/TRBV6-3 CASRGTGAESYGYTF
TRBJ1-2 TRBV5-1 CASSLAAGEGLGYTF
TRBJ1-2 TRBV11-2 CASSLAGNRGYGYTF
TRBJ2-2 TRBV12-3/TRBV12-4 CASSRRGAGELFF
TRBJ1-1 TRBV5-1 CASSLAPGVNTEAFF
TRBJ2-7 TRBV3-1 CASSLRLAGGYEQYF
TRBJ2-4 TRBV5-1 CASSLTRTAGNIQYF
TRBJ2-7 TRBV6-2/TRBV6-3 CASSYRGNEQYF
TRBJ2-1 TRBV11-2 CASSGVTSSYNEQFF
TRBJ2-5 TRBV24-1 CATSDRSGGETQYF
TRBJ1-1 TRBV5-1 CASSLGDNTEAFF
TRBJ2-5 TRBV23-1 CASSQAGREETQYF
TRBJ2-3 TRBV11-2 CASSFSESQGDF
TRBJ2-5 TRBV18 CASSPPGGTHQETQYF
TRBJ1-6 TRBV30 CAWSRRRDRGNSPLHF
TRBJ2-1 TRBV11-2 CASSSAFRGLSYNEQFF
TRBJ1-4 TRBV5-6 CASRQEGDEKLFF
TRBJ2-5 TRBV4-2 CASSQERSRWGVQETQYF
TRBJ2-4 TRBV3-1 CASSSRQQGAKNIQYF
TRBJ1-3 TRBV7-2 CASSLAPPGGLDTIYF
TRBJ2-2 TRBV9 CASSMTEFTGELFF
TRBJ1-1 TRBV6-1 CASGERATEAFF
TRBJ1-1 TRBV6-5 CASSYSNLGEAFF
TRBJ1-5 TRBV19 CASSEIYQPQHF
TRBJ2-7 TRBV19 CASSTLAGPYEQYF
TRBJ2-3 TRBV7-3 CASSPGQGSDTQYF
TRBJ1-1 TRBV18 CASLIQGTYTEAFF
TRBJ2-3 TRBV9 CASSLAGTQSTDTQYF
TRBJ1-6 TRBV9 CASSVDPGGNSPLHF
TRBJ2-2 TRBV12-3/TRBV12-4 CASSFGKRTGRMLFF
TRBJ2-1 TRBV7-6 CASSSLAGGLNEQFF